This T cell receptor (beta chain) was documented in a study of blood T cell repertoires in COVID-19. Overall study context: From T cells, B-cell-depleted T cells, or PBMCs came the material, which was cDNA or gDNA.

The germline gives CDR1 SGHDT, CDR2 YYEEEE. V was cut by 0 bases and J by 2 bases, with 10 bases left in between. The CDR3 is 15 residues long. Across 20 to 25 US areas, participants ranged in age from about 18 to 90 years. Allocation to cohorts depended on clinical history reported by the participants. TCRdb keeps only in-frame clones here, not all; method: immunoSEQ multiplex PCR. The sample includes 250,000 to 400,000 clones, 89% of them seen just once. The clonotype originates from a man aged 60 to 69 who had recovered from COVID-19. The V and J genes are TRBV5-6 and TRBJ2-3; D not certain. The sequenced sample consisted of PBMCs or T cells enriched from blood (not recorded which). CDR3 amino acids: CASSLEPRYTDTQYF. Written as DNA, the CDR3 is TGTGCCAGCAGCTTGGAACCCCGCTACACAGATACGCAGTATTTT.